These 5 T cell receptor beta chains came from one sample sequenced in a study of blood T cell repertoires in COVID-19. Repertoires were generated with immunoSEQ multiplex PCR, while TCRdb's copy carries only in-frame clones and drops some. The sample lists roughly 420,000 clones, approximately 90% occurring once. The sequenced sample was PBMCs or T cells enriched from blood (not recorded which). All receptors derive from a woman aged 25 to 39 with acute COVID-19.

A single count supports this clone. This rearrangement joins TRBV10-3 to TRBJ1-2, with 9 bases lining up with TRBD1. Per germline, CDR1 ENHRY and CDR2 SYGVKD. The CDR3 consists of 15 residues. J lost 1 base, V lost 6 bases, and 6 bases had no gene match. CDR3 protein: CAISDRGWSNYGYTF. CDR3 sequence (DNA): TGTGCCATCAGCGACAGGGGGTGGAGTAACTATGGCTACACCTTC.

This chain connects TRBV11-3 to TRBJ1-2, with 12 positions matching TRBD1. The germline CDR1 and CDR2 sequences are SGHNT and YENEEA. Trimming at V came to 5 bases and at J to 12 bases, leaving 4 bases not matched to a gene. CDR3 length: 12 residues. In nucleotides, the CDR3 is TGTGCCAGCAGCGACCGGGACAGGGGGCACACCTTC. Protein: CASSDRDRGHTF.

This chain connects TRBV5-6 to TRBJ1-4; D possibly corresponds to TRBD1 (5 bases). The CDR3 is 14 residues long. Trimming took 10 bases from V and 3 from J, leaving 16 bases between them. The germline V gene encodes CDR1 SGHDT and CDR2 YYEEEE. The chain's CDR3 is CASARREANEKLFF. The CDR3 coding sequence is TGTGCCTCGGCCCGCAGGGAGGCTAATGAAAAACTGTTTTTT.

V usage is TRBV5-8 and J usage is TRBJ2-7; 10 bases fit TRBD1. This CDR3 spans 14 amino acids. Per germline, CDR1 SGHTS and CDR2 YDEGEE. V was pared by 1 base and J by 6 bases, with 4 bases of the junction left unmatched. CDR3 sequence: CASSLSGTGAEQYF. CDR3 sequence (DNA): TGTGCCAGCAGCTTGAGTGGGACAGGGGCCGAGCAGTACTTC.

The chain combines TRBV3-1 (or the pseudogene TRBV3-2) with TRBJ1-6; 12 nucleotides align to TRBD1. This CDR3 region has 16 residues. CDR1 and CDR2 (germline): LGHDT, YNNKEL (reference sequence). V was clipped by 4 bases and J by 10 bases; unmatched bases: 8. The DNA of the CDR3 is TGTGCCAGCAGCCCCTCCGGGACAGGGGGCAGATCACCCCTCCACTTT. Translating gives CASSPSGTGGRSPLHF.